This paragraph reports one TCR beta chain. What antigen it recognizes has not been identified. No base qualities exist here, and no much larger clone lies one base off it. Participants in the prospective study were enrolled through a virtual design, were aged about 18 to 100 years, and lived in approximately 25 United States geographic areas. To assign participants to cohorts, the prospective study relied on clinical history that participants themselves reported in a screening survey and a study questionnaire. For ImmuneRACE Cohort 3, a participant was defined as recovered based on two consecutive negative NP/OP PCR tests, clearance by a healthcare professional, or resolution of symptoms. In the prospective study, whole blood, serum and a nasopharyngeal or oropharyngeal swab were collected from each participant by mobile phlebotomists. Participants in the prospective study had the option to provide additional blood draws and questionnaires over a roughly 2-month period. Before DNA extraction, blood samples from the prospective study were shipped at room temperature or frozen.

These data come from a study of blood T cell repertoires in COVID-19 (dated by TCRdb to the early 2020s). Background on the whole study: Collaborator samples came from the United States, Italy and Spain and covered acute and convalescent phases of COVID-19. Sample metadata almost always included a de-identified subject ID, COVID-19 status, age in years and sex. The material from the prospective study consisted of cDNA or gDNA derived from T cells, B-cell-depleted T cells, or PBMCs. The repertoires were made available in a free public database intended to serve as a resource for research on the immune response to SARS-CoV-2. The samples were drawn from two sources: the first 160 participants of the ongoing ImmuneRACE study, and 1,000 to 1,500 subjects contributed by 6 global collaborators. Where available, HLA class I and class II types were taken from metadata supplied by the sample provider and were not determined by assay-based typing. The dataset comprised deeply sampled blood TCRbeta repertoires from subjects exposed to, actively infected with, or recovered from COVID-19.

The CDR3 runs 16 residues from the cysteine to the phenylalanine. Solely the CDR3 DNA is kept, with 48 bases framed from the first base. CDR1 and CDR2 are read off the germline V gene as SQVTM and ANQGSEA. V is trimmed back by 4 bases and J by 1 base, and the junction contains 12 bases that no gene match accounts for. TCRbeta CDR3 regions were amplified from genomic DNA by means of the immunoSEQ Assay, a bias-controlled multiplex PCR. In the paper's pipeline: Within the assay, amplification of reference gene primers was used to estimate how many nucleated cells each sample contained. Sequence reads were collapsed and filtered to measure the absolute abundance of every unique TCRbeta CDR3 rearrangement. For each sample, productive Simpson clonality was calculated as the square root of Simpson's diversity index over productive rearrangements. TCRdb mirrors the immuneACCESS table, restricted to in-frame sequences. Some clones are absent from its copies; in checked studies, under half trace to an unresolved V gene, and the reason for the others is unknown. The V and J calls and the clone size are those of that table, but D and trimming were determined from the DNA. The sample table contains fewer than 450,000 clones; only one count was recorded for about nine tenths of them. The ten largest make up more than 0.55% of the sample.

Summary of the overall study and its limitations: Clinical and demographic metadata were provided uncurated, with the amount varying by source and participant.

The rearranged chain carries TRBV29-1 and TRBJ2-7; 8 junctional bases match TRBD2. The sequenced sample consisted of PBMCs or T cells enriched from blood (not recorded which). The clonotype originates from a man aged 18 to 30 who had recovered from COVID-19. The sequence in DNA is TGCAGCGTTGCTAAATCGAGCGGGGGATGGTCCTACGAGCAGTACTTC. Its product reads: CSVAKSSGGWSYEQYF.